The 29 T cell receptor beta chains in this list originate from one sample, sequenced in a study of type 1 regulatory T cells. These receptors have no identified antigens. TCRdb used MiXCR to reprocess the reads, holding one entry per CDR3 protein. This sample has around 62,000 distinct CDR3 sequences; around 60% occur once, and the top ten carry 7.6%. The sequenced sample consisted of cultured T cells, either the whole culture or a sorted T cell fraction (not recorded which). Stated subset: Tr1-enriched cell product generated in vitro against host alloantigens. The source of these receptors is a human donor in good health.

The chain is built from TRBV11-2 and TRBJ2-2; no clear D. This CDR3 is 13 amino acids long. The ends were cut back, 0 bases at V and 6 bases at J, with 5 bases in the middle. Germline V CDR1 and CDR2: SGHAT, FQNNGV. For the CDR3, the DNA is TGTGCCAGCAGCTTAGATGGGGCCGGGGAGCTGTTTTTT. This translates into CASSLDGAGELFF.

The gene calls are TRBV20-1 and TRBJ2-5, with TRBD2 identical over 8 bases. Germline V lookup: CDR1 DFQATT, CDR2 SNEGSKA (reference sequence). The CDR3 has 16 amino acids. After removal of 5 bases from V and 6 bases from J, the junction contained 17 bases not matched to a gene. The CDR3 is CSAWLEGGGRLKTQYF. CDR3 sequence (DNA): TGCAGTGCTTGGCTAGAGGGCGGGGGGCGCTTGAAGACCCAGTACTTC.

This clonotype was counted many times. The rearrangement links TRBV11-1 to TRBJ1-3; D is ambiguous. Germline CDR1 and CDR2: SGHAT and FQDESV (reference sequence). The CDR3 is 15 residues long. Trimming pared 2 bases from V and 0 bases from J, leaving 8 bases between. CDR3: CASSLFGSSGNTIYF. The CDR3 DNA sequence: TGTGCCAGCAGCTTATTCGGCAGCTCTGGAAACACCATATATTTT.

This sequence joins TRBV7-2 and TRBJ2-5, with 10 bases aligning to TRBD2. Germline V lookup: CDR1 SGHTA, CDR2 FQGNSA. The CDR3 loop spans 17 amino acids. The trim removed 0 bases at V and 3 bases at J, leaving 7 bases unmatched. The CDR3 loop is CASSLASSGRGEETQYF. In DNA, the CDR3 is TGTGCCAGCAGCTTAGCGTCTAGCGGGAGAGGGGAAGAGACCCAGTACTTC.

Note on this clonotype: The junction and the germline gene differ at one end; a read error may be behind it. V usage is TRBV5-8 and J usage is TRBJ2-3, with TRBD1 matching 10 bases. The CDR3 loop spans 17 amino acids. Germline lookup yields CDR1 SGHTS and CDR2 YDEGEE. CDR3 region: CASTLRQGAHNTDTQYF. The CDR3 DNA follows: TGTGCCAGCACCTTGAGACAGGGGGCGCATAACACAGATACGCAGTATTTT. Full variable domain (rest looked up from reference TRBV5-8 and TRBJ2-3): EAGVTQSPTHLIKTRGQQATLRCSPISGHTSVYWYQQALGLGLQFLLWYDEGEERNRGNFPPRFSGRQFPNYSSELNVNALELEDSALYLCASTLRQGAHNTDTQYFGPGTRLTVL.

This sequence joins TRBV5-1 and TRBJ2-1; D gene unclear. In germline, CDR1 is SGHRS, CDR2 YFSETQ. Trimming cost V 1 base and J 8 bases, with 4 bases left between them. This CDR3 has 11 residues. CDR3 DNA: TGCGCCAGCAGCTTGACAGATGAGCAGTTCTTC. It specifies CASSLTDEQFF.

This clonotype appeared a few times. This chain joins TRBV6-5 and TRBJ2-7; D may match TRBD1 or TRBD2 (5 bases each). CDR1 MNHEY and CDR2 SVGAGI come from the germline V gene. Trimming pared 6 bases from V and 7 bases from J, leaving 10 bases between. CDR3 length: 11 amino acids. CDR3 nucleotide sequence: TGTGCCAGCAGCTGGGGGAGAGAGCAGTACTTC. It is translated as CASSWGREQYF.

The chain carries TRBV24-1 and TRBJ1-5; D gene uncertain. The germline V gene encodes CDR1 KGHDR and CDR2 SFDVKD. This CDR3 has 15 amino acids. Trimming removed 5 bases at V and 5 bases at J, with 15 bases between. The CDR3 DNA is TGTGCCACCAGTGGTAGCATGTCCGGGGATCAGCCCCAGCATTTT. Protein sequence: CATSGSMSGDQPQHF.

The chain couples TRBV15 to TRBJ2-5; no clear D gene. CDR3 length: 11 residues. V dropped 0 bases and J dropped 4 bases, with 0 bases sitting between them. Germline V gives CDR1 LNHNV, CDR2 YYDKDF (reference sequence). DNA of the CDR3: TGTGCCACCAGCAGAGAAGAGACCCAGTACTTC. Residues: CATSREETQYF.

The chain couples TRBV5-1 to TRBJ2-2, with D unclear. V was shortened by 4 bases and J by 1 base, with 11 bases between the two germline ends. There are 15 residues in the CDR3. Germline lookup yields CDR1 SGHRS and CDR2 YFSETQ. This CDR3 reads CASSRGAENTGELFF. The DNA for the CDR3 is TGCGCCAGCAGCCGTGGTGCGGAGAACACCGGGGAGCTGTTTTTT. The entire variable domain, with the rest obtained from reference TRBV5-1 and TRBJ2-2, is as follows: KAGVTQTPRYLIKTRGQQVTLSCSPISGHRSVSWYQQTPGQGLQFLFEYFSETQRNKGNFPGRFSGRQFSNSRSEMNVSTLELGDSALYLCASSRGAENTGELFFGEGSRLTVL.

The V gene is TRBV7-8, the J gene TRBJ2-1, with D maybe TRBD2 (5 bases). The CDR3 length is 16 residues. CDR1 SGHVS and CDR2 FQNEAQ come from the germline V gene. V lost 6 bases to trimming and J lost 7 bases, with 22 bases between them. CDR3 loop: CASRLRSSGSLNEQFF. Here the CDR3 DNA reads TGTGCCAGCAGACTAAGGTCCAGCGGTTCTCTTAATGAGCAGTTCTTC.

J is TRBJ1-4 and V is TRBV2; D remains ambiguous. V was pared by 8 bases and J by 3 bases, with 7 bases between. Germline V gene sequence: CDR1 SNHLY, CDR2 FYNNEI. The CDR3 extends over 12 amino acids. CDR3 sequence: CASHGANEKLFF. DNA of the CDR3: TGTGCCAGCCATGGGGCTAATGAAAAACTGTTTTTT.

This clonotype showed up just a few times. The CDR3 sequence: CASSPGAQLNQPQHF. The CDR3 bases are TGTGCCAGCAGCCCCGGGGCGCAACTCAATCAGCCCCAGCATTTT. The chain couples TRBV7-2 to TRBJ1-5; weak D call: TRBD1 (5 bases). Germline V gene lookup returns CDR1 SGHTA and CDR2 FQGNSA. This CDR3 is built from 15 residues. Trimming removed 5 bases from V and 3 bases from J, with 14 bases in between.

The chain combines TRBV12-3 or TRBV12-4 with TRBJ1-1; D ambiguous. The CDR3 is 12 amino acids. The germline V and J ends were trimmed by 6 bases and 6 bases, with 11 bases remaining between them. CDR3 DNA: TGTGCCAGCAGCAACGGGATTGCTGAAGCTTTCTTT. This encodes CASSNGIAEAFF.

This clonotype was observed a handful of times. The genes are TRBV10-3 and TRBJ1-3; perhaps TRBD1 as D (6 bases). From germline, CDR1 is ENHRY and CDR2 SYGVKD. The ends were cut back, 2 bases at V and 1 base at J, with 9 bases in the middle. This CDR3 is built from 15 residues. The CDR3 loop reads CAISETGLSGNTIYF. In nucleotides, the CDR3 is TGTGCCATCAGTGAGACAGGGCTTTCTGGAAACACCATATATTTT.

V is TRBV18 and J is TRBJ1-2; D remains unclear. V gave up 3 bases and J gave up 6 bases, with 5 bases separating them. The CDR3 spans 11 residues. CDR1 and CDR2 from the germline V gene are KGHSH and LQKENI. CDR3 DNA: TGTGCCAGCTCACCTGGAGATGGCTACACCTTC. This sequence encodes CASSPGDGYTF.

The chain joins TRBV7-2 to TRBJ2-1; 7 bases agree with TRBD2. V was pared by 2 bases and J by 3 bases, with 4 bases of the junction left unmatched. The CDR3 contains 15 residues. From germline, CDR1 is SGHTA and CDR2 FQGNSA. The CDR3 nucleotides read TGTGCCAGCAGCTTATCGAGCGGGGTCTACAATGAGCAGTTCTTC. Translation gives CASSLSSGVYNEQFF.

The V gene is TRBV12-3 or TRBV12-4, the J gene TRBJ2-7; D may be TRBD2 (5 bases). V gave up 3 bases and J gave up 7 bases, with 13 bases separating them. CDR3 size: 13 residues. The CDR3: CASSFVSSGEQYF. In DNA, the CDR3 is TGTGCCAGCAGTTTCGTCTCCTCGGGAGAGCAGTACTTC.

This chain connects TRBV20-1 to TRBJ2-1; TRBD2 aligns across 7 bases. V lost 3 bases and J lost 3; bases outside the gene matches: 8. CDR1 and CDR2 (germline): DFQATT, SNEGSKA (reference sequence). The CDR3 runs to 15 residues. The CDR3 nucleotides are TGCAGTGCTAGTGGCCTGTCTAGCGGCTACAATGAGCAGTTCTTC. Its protein product is CSASGLSSGYNEQFF.

This sequence joins TRBV27 and TRBJ2-7, with 9 bases identical to TRBD1. CDR1 is MNHEY and CDR2 is SMNVEV in the germline V gene (reference sequence). CDR3 length: 21 residues. V lost 3 bases, J lost 6 bases, and 27 bases stayed unmatched. CDR3 region: CASSFRSIVGVQRDREAEQYF. The DNA for the CDR3 is TGTGCCAGCAGTTTCCGTTCGATAGTCGGTGTTCAAAGGGACAGGGAGGCCGAGCAGTACTTC.

The rearrangement joins TRBV6-5 to TRBJ2-5, with D possibly TRBD1 on 6 matching bases. Trimming removed 6 bases at V and 4 bases at J, with 9 bases between. Germline V gives CDR1 MNHEY, CDR2 SVGAGI. The CDR3 has 12 residues. The CDR3 region is CASRSGAETQYF. CDR3 nucleotides: TGTGCCAGCAGGTCAGGGGCAGAGACCCAGTACTTC.

This clonotype was picked up one time. The chain couples TRBV7-8 to TRBJ1-1, with D tentatively TRBD1 (6 bases). V was pared by 1 base and J by 2 bases, with 20 bases between. Germline assignment: CDR1 SGHVS and CDR2 FQNEAQ. This CDR3 has 18 amino acids. Here the CDR3 DNA reads TGTGCCAGCAGCTTAGTTTCCGGGGGGCTCCCCGTAAACACTGAAGCTTTCTTT. This gives the protein CASSLVSGGLPVNTEAFF.

V usage is TRBV12-3 or TRBV12-4 and J usage is TRBJ2-7; 8 nucleotides line up with TRBD1. J was trimmed by 6 bases and V by 6 bases; bases with no gene match: 10. This CDR3 comprises 14 residues. The CDR3: CASRDRTGMGEQYF. The CDR3 bases are TGTGCCAGCAGGGACCGGACAGGGATGGGCGAGCAGTACTTC.

The gene calls are TRBV7-8 and TRBJ2-2, with D hard to call. V lost 0 bases and J 7 bases, leaving 6 bases between the germline ends. CDR3 length equals 13 residues. Germline V gene data show CDR1 as SGHVS and CDR2 as FQNEAQ. CDR3 DNA: TGTGCCAGCAGCTTAGCGCCCCGCGGGGAGCTGTTTTTT. Translating it yields CASSLAPRGELFF.

The chain recombines TRBV4-2 with TRBJ1-6; D is uncertain. The germline gives CDR1 LGHNA, CDR2 YNFKEQ. V lost 7 bases and J 5 bases, leaving 12 bases between the germline ends. The CDR3 length is 14 residues. CDR3 in amino acids: CASTDGGNNSPLHF. Here the CDR3 DNA reads TGTGCCAGCACCGACGGAGGGAATAATTCACCCCTCCACTTT.

The chain couples TRBV7-6 to TRBJ2-1; the D is unclear. Trimming pared 3 bases from V and 3 bases from J, leaving 15 bases between. The germline V gene has CDR1 SGHVS and CDR2 FNYEAQ. This CDR3 has 16 residues. This CDR3 reads CASSFELASVYNEQFF. The CDR3 DNA follows: TGTGCCAGCAGCTTTGAGTTAGCCTCTGTCTACAATGAGCAGTTCTTC.

The chain is built from TRBV20-1 and TRBJ2-3; 14 bases agree with TRBD2. This CDR3 has 17 residues. Germline trimming cut 3 bases from V and 5 bases from J; bases unmatched to any gene: 10. Germline V lookup: CDR1 DFQATT, CDR2 SNEGSKA (reference sequence). The CDR3 region has the DNA TGCAGTGCTAGGATTGGACTAGCGGGAGGCCGGGGAGATACGCAGTATTTT. Translating it yields CSARIGLAGGRGDTQYF.

V and J are TRBV11-2 and TRBJ2-3; D may be TRBD1 or TRBD2 (5 bases each). Trimming stripped 1 base from V and 1 base from J, with 9 bases between. CDR3 size: 15 residues. Germline CDR1 is SGHAT and CDR2 is FQNNGV. CDR3 nucleotide sequence: TGTGCCAGCAGCTTAGCGACAGCGGGCACAGATACGCAGTATTTT. Translating gives CASSLATAGTDTQYF.

This sequence joins TRBV20-1 and TRBJ1-2, with unresolved D. Between the trimmed V and J ends, which lost 0 bases and 6 bases, there was a span of 8 bases. The CDR3 consists of 12 residues. Germline CDR1 and CDR2: DFQATT and SNEGSKA (reference sequence). CDR3 amino acids: CSAREATHGYTF. The CDR3 DNA follows: TGCAGTGCTAGAGAAGCCACGCATGGCTACACCTTC.